This T cell receptor (beta chain) was retrieved from a study of shared clonotypes between healthy human individuals. Source study methods: Filtering differed for immunoSEQ, which gave only junction sequences without quality scores. Profiling relied on immunoSEQ multiplex PCR, and the TCRdb table lists in-frame clones only, not all of them. That table is the source of V, J and clone size, and D and trimming were worked out from the DNA. The data show about 2.4 million clones, with around nine tenths seen just once and roughly 0.13% held by the top ten. This TCR derives from a young man in good health. Sample: naive CD4+ T cells sorted from blood. Documented subset: CD45RA+ positively selected.

The CDR3 DNA reads as TGTGCCAGCAGTTGGGACAGAACGTACAATGAGCAGTTCTTC. Amino acids: CASSWDRTYNEQFF. The chain has TRBV27 and TRBJ2-1; 7 bases match TRBD1. CDR1 and CDR2 (germline): MNHEY, SMNVEV (reference sequence). There are 14 residues in the CDR3. J lost 4 bases, V lost 4 bases, and 4 bases had no gene match.